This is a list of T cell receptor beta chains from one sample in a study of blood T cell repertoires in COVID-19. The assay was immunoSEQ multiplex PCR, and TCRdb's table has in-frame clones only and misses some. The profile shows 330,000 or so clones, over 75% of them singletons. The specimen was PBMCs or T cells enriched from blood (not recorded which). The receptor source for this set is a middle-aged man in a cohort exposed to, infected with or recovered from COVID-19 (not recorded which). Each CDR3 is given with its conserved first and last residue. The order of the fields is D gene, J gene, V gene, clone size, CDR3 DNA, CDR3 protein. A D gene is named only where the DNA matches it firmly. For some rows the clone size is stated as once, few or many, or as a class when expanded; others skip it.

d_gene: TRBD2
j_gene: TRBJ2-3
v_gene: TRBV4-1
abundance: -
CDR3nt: TGCGCCAGCAGGCAAGGACTAGCGGATAGAGATACGCAGTATTTT
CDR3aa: CASRQGLADRDTQYF

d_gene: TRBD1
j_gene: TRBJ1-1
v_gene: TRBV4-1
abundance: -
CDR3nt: TGCGCCAGCAGCCTCGGGACAGGGGGTTACGCTGAAGCTTTCTTT
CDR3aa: CASSLGTGGYAEAFF

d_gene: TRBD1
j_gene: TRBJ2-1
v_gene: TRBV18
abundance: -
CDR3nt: TGTGCCAGCACCCGGGACAGGGGGACCGATGAGCAGTTCTTC
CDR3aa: CASTRDRGTDEQFF

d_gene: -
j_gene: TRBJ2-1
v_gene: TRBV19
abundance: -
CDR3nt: TGTGCCAGTAGTATAACCGAGGGTGGAAGCTCCTACAATGAGCAGTTCTTC
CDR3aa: CASSITEGGSSYNEQFF

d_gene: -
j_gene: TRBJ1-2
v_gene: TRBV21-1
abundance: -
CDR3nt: TGTGCCAGCAGCAAAGGGCCCTTC
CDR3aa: CASSKGPF

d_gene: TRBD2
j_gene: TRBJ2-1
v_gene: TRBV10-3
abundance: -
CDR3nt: TGTGCCATCAGTGAGGCTAGCGGGAGACGTTACAATGAGCAGTTCTTC
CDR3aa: CAISEASGRRYNEQFF

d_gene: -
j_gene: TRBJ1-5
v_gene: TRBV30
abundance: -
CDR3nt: TGTGCCTGGAGTACCCCCGGCAGGGTCAATCAGCCCCAGCATTTT
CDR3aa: CAWSTPGRVNQPQHF

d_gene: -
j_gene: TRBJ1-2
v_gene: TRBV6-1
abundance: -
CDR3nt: TGTGCCAGCAGTGAATTGTTTGCAGGGACAAACTATGGCTACACCTTC
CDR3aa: CASSELFAGTNYGYTF

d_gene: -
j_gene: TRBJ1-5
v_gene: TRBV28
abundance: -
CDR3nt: TGTGCCAGCAGAGCAGGGTCCCAGCCCCAGCATTTT
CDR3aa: CASRAGSQPQHF

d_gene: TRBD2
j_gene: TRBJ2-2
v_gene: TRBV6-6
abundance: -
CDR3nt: TGTGCCAGCAGTCCCTCCGGGACTAGCGGGCCGAACACCGGGGAGCTGTTTTTT
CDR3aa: CASSPSGTSGPNTGELFF

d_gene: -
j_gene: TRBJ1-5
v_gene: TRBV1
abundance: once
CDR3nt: TGCACCAGCAGCCAAGGGTGGAGGAATCAGCCCCAGCATTTT
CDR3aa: CTSSQGWRNQPQHF

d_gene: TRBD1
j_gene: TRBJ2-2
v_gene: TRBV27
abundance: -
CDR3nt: TGTGCCAGCAGTTGGACAGGAAACACCGGGGAGCTGTTTTTT
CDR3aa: CASSWTGNTGELFF

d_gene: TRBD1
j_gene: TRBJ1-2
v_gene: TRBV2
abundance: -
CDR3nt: TGTGCCAGCAGCTCAACAGGGGGCCGGGGCTACACCTTC
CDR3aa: CASSSTGGRGYTF

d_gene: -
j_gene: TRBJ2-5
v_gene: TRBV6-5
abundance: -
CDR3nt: TGTGCCAGCAGTTACTCGACGGCAGGGCTCCAAGAGACCCAGTACTTC
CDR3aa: CASSYSTAGLQETQYF

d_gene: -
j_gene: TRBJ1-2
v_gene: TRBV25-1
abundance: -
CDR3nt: TGTGCCAGCAGTCAAGGGAGGGGCTACACCTTC
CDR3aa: CASSQGRGYTF

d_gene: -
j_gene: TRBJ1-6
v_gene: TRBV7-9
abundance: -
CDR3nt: TGTGCCAGCAGCTCAACGGGTCACTCCTATAATTCACCCCTCCACTTT
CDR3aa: CASSSTGHSYNSPLHF

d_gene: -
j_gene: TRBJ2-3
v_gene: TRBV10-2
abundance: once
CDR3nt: TGCGCCAGCCAGACAGGCCCCGGCCCAGATACGCAGTATTTT
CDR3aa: CASQTGPGPDTQYF

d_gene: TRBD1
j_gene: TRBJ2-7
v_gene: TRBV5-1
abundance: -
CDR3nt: TGCGCCAGCAGCTTGATGACAGGGGGCTCCTACGAGCAGTACTTC
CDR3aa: CASSLMTGGSYEQYF

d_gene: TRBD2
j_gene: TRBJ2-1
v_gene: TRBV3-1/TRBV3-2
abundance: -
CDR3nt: TGTGCCAGCAGCCTTAATCCGGGACTAGCGTACAATGAGCAGTTCTTC
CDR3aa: CASSLNPGLAYNEQFF

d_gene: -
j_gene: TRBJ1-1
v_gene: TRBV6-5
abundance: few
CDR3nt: TGTGCCAGCATCCGTGGGGGAGGGGTAAACTTGGAAGCTTTCTTT
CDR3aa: CASIRGGGVNLEAFF

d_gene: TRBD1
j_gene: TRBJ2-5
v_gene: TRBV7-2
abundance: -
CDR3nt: TGTGCCAGCAGGTGGACAGGGGCTAATAGGGAGACCCAGTACTTC
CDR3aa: CASRWTGANRETQYF

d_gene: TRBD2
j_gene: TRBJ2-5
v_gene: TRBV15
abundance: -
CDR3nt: TGTGCCACCAGCACAGAGGGAACTAGCGGTTACCAAGAGACCCAGTACTTC
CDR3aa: CATSTEGTSGYQETQYF

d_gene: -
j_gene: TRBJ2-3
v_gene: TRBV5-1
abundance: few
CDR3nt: TGCGCCAGCAGTTCACACACAGATACGCAGTATTTT
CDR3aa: CASSSHTDTQYF

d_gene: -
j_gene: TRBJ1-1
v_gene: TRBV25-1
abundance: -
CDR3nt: TGTGCCAGCAGTGAACCAGGGATGAACACTGAAGCTTTCTTT
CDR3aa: CASSEPGMNTEAFF

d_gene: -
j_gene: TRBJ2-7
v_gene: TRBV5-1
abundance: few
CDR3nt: TGCGCCAGCAGCTTGCTAGTAGGCTACGAGCAGTACTTC
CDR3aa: CASSLLVGYEQYF

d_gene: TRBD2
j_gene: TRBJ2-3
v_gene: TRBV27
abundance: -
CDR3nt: TGTGCCAGCAGTTTACTTGCACCGGCTAGCGGAAAAGTGGGTCGAGATACGCAGTATTTT
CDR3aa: CASSLLAPASGKVGRDTQYF